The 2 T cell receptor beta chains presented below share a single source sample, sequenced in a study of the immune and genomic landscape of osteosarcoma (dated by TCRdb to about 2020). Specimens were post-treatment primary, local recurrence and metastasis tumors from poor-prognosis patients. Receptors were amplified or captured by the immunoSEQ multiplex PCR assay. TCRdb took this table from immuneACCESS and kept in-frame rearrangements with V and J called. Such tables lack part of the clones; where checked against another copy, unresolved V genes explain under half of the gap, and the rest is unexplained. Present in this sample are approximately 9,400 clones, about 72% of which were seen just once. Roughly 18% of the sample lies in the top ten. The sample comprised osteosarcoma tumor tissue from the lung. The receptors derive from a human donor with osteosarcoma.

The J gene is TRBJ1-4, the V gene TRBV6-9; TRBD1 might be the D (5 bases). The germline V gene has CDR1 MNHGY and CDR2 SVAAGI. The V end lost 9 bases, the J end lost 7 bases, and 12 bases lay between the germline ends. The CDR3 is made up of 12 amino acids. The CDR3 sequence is CARTNQGEKLFF. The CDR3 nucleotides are TGTGCCAGGACCAACCAGGGTGAAAAACTGTTTTTT.

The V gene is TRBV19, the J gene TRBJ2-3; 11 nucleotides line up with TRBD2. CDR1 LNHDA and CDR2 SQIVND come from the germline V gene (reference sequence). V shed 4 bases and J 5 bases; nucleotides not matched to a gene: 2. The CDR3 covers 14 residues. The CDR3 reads CASSTGLAGDTQYF. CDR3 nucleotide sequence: TGTGCCAGTAGTACAGGACTAGCGGGAGATACGCAGTATTTT.